The sequence of this T cell receptor (beta chain) was determined in a study of blood T cell repertoires in COVID-19. Overall study: The analysed material was cDNA or gDNA that came from T cells, B-cell-depleted T cells, or PBMCs.

Resolution of symptoms, clearance, or two negative PCRs was present in recovered Cohort 3 donors. The germline gives CDR1 MNHNS, CDR2 SASEGT. The ends were cut back, 2 bases at V and 0 bases at J, with 7 bases in the middle. The CDR3 is 14 residues long. As originally analysed: Using reference gene primer amplification, nucleated cell counts were estimated. Profiled with immunoSEQ multiplex PCR; TCRdb holds only in-frame clones, not every one. V and J calls and clone size come straight from that table; D and trimming were deduced from the DNA. Of some 330,000 clones in the sample, roughly nine tenths are singletons; the top ten hold roughly 18%.

The sequenced sample consisted of PBMCs or T cells enriched from blood (not recorded which). The rearrangement joins TRBV6-1 to TRBJ1-1; D ambiguous. The source is a woman aged 25 to 45 who had recovered from COVID-19. The CDR3 reads CASSENRLNTEAFF. The CDR3 DNA reads TGTGCCAGCAGTGAAAACAGATTGAACACTGAAGCTTTCTTT.